Each of the 20 T cell receptor beta chains below was sequenced from the same sample in a study of CD8+ T cells in alopecia areata (dated by TCRdb to the late 2010s). Libraries were prepared through the immunoSEQ multiplex PCR assay. RNA was extracted from all samples and reverse transcribed into cDNA, which served as template for TCR sequencing. Drawn from immuneACCESS, this table holds only the in-frame rearrangements with V and J called that TCRdb kept. Clones are partly lost; checked studies trace under half to an unresolved V gene and leave the rest unexplained. In all, the sample holds roughly 130,000 clones, and 45% to 60% of those were seen once. The ten biggest clones cover under 5% of the sample. This specimen's time point label, interpreted: baseline before oral tofacitinib. This specimen was CD4+ T cells sorted from blood, taken at week 0. The receptors here all came from a human donor with alopecia areata.

This chain connects TRBV7-2 to TRBJ1-2, with TRBD1 matching over 10 bases. Germline assignment: CDR1 SGHTA and CDR2 FQGNSA. V gave up 5 bases and J gave up 0 bases; unmatched junction bases: 12. This CDR3 has 18 residues. The CDR3 DNA follows: TGTGCCAGCAGCCCAATCTGGGGACAGGGGTCCCCTAACTATGGCTACACCTTC. As protein: CASSPIWGQGSPNYGYTF.

The sample holds a few counts of this clone. The gene calls are TRBV19 and TRBJ1-5, with 8 bases that match TRBD1. CDR1 LNHDA and CDR2 SQIVND come from the germline V gene (reference sequence). There are 17 residues in the CDR3. With 6 bases clipped from V and 2 bases from J, the junction kept 12 bases outside the gene matches. The CDR3 spells CASSPGQGGLGNQPQHF. The CDR3 region has the DNA TGTGCCAGTAGCCCCGGACAGGGCGGCTTAGGCAATCAGCCCCAGCATTTT.

This chain links TRBV2 with TRBJ2-7; D is possibly TRBD2 (5 bases). Between the trimmed V and J ends, which lost 1 base and 2 bases, there was a span of 6 bases. The CDR3 is made up of 13 amino acids. CDR1 is SNHLY, CDR2 FYNNEI, per germline. CDR3 region: CASSEGRAYEQYF. The CDR3 nucleotides read TGTGCCAGCAGTGAAGGGCGGGCCTACGAGCAGTACTTC.

CDR3 DNA sequence: TGTGCCAGCCGACCCAGAGCAGCAGATACGCAGTATTTT. It encodes CASRPRAADTQYF. The chain employs TRBV27 and TRBJ2-3, with no clear D. CDR1 and CDR2 (germline): MNHEY, SMNVEV (reference sequence). The CDR3 is 13 residues long. Trimming stripped 8 bases from V and 4 bases from J, with 13 bases between.

The chain couples TRBV30 to TRBJ2-5; the match to TRBD1 covers 8 bases. In germline, CDR1 is GTSNPN, CDR2 SVGIG (reference sequence). V shed 7 bases and J 1 base; nucleotides not matched to a gene: 14. The CDR3 totals 16 residues. CDR3 DNA sequence: TGTGCCTATACCGGGACAGGTTTTCCATCCCAAGAGACCCAGTACTTC. Translating gives CAYTGTGFPSQETQYF.

About this clone itself: One junction end does not reproduce the germline sequence, and a read error may be involved. The chain recombines TRBV27 with TRBJ1-2; D perhaps matches TRBD1 (6 bases). Germline-derived CDR1 and CDR2 are MNHEY and SMNVEV (reference sequence). This CDR3 comprises 14 residues. CDR3 DNA: TGTGCCAGCAGCTTATCCAGGGGTGACTATGGCTACACCTTC. Translating gives CASSLSRGDYGYTF.

The rearrangement uses TRBV9 and TRBJ2-7; 9 bases line up with TRBD2. Germline V CDR1 and CDR2: SGDLS, YYNGEE. Trimming took 2 bases from V and 0 from J; bases not matched to a gene: 3. There are 15 residues in the CDR3. In DNA form, the CDR3 reads TGTGCCAGCAGCGTCCAAGCGGGAGGCTCCTACGAGCAGTACTTC. Residues: CASSVQAGGSYEQYF.

The V and J genes are TRBV4-2 and TRBJ2-1; 7 nucleotides align to TRBD2. Germline values: CDR1 LGHNA, CDR2 YNFKEQ. The CDR3 length is 14 residues. The J segment lost 7 bases and the V segment lost 3 bases, leaving 6 bases of the junction unmatched. This chain's CDR3 is CASSQGFSGNEQFF. CDR3 DNA sequence: TGTGCCAGCAGCCAGGGATTTAGCGGGAATGAGCAGTTCTTC.

The chain links TRBV25-1 to TRBJ2-2; D not certain. The CDR3 contains 13 residues. V was trimmed by 0 bases and J by 6 bases, leaving 5 bases between them. Germline CDR1 MGHDK, CDR2 SYGVNS. CDR3 amino acids: CASSEYAAGELFF. The CDR3 DNA sequence: TGTGCCAGCAGTGAATATGCGGCCGGGGAGCTGTTTTTT.

The gene calls are TRBV19 and TRBJ2-2; D uncertain. The CDR3 contains 11 residues. V was trimmed by 6 bases and J by 1 base, leaving 0 bases between them. From germline, CDR1 is LNHDA and CDR2 SQIVND (reference sequence). DNA for the CDR3: TGTGCCAGTAGGAACACCGGGGAGCTGTTTTTT. It codes for CASRNTGELFF.

This chain joins TRBV30 and TRBJ2-1; 10 bases line up with TRBD2. After removal of 2 bases from V and 8 bases from J, the junction contained 3 bases not matched to a gene. Germline V CDR1 and CDR2: GTSNPN, SVGIG (reference sequence). The CDR3 spans 13 residues. The CDR3 here is CAWSSGRVDEQFF. CDR3 bases: TGTGCCTGGAGTAGCGGGAGGGTAGATGAGCAGTTCTTC.

There are a few counts of this clone. The rearrangement uses TRBV29-1 and TRBJ2-7; possible D gene TRBD2, 6 bases. The germline V and J ends were trimmed by 5 bases and 4 bases, with 15 bases remaining between them. The CDR3 loop spans 13 amino acids. Germline CDR1 is SQVTM and CDR2 is ANQGSEA. CDR3 region: CSVLRDWDYEQYF. The CDR3 DNA is TGCAGCGTTTTACGGGACTGGGATTACGAGCAGTACTTC.

The chain employs TRBV7-2 and TRBJ2-1; D gene ambiguous. The germline V gene has CDR1 SGHTA and CDR2 FQGNSA. The CDR3 runs 12 residues. Deletions cut 1 base from V and 9 bases from J, with 7 bases between. The CDR3 DNA sequence: TGTGCCAGCAGCTTAGATAGTGGTGAGCAGTTCTTC. Its protein is CASSLDSGEQFF.

The V and J genes are TRBV10-3 and TRBJ2-7; 7 bases fit TRBD2. Germline values: CDR1 ENHRY, CDR2 SYGVKD. Trimming took 4 bases from V and 2 from J; bases not matched to a gene: 5. The CDR3 has 14 residues. The CDR3 DNA reads TGTGCCATCAGTGTGGGGGGGTTCACCTACGAGCAGTACTTC. Translating it yields CAISVGGFTYEQYF.

This clone was picked up a small number of times. The V gene is TRBV7-2, the J gene TRBJ1-1; D not resolved. V lost 2 bases to trimming and J lost 1 base, with 11 bases between them. The length of the CDR3 is 15 residues. Germline assignment: CDR1 SGHTA and CDR2 FQGNSA. CDR3 coding DNA: TGTGCCAGCAGCTTATCGCAGCCGGGGAACACTGAAGCTTTCTTT. The encoded protein is CASSLSQPGNTEAFF.

The J gene is TRBJ1-4, the V gene TRBV7-9; the D gene is possibly TRBD1 (6 bases). Trimming removed 5 bases at V and 7 bases at J, with 20 bases between. The V gene's germline CDR1 is SEHNR and CDR2 FQNEAQ (reference sequence). The CDR3 covers 16 residues. The CDR3 DNA sequence: TGTGCCAGCAGCCGATTTGCGACAGGAGGACTTGAAAAACTGTTTTTT. Its protein is CASSRFATGGLEKLFF. Complete variable domain (other parts from reference TRBV7-9 and TRBJ1-4): DTGVSQNPRHKITKRGQNVTFRCDPISEHNRLYWYRQTLGQGPEFLTYFQNEAQLEKSRLLSDRFSAERPKGSFSTLEIQRTEQGDSAMYLCASSRFATGGLEKLFFGSGTQLSVL.

The chain has TRBV7-9 and TRBJ2-3; D is uncertain. Germline loops: CDR1 SEHNR, CDR2 FQNEAQ (reference sequence). The CDR3 is 14 amino acids. The V end lost 1 base, the J end lost 3 bases, and 8 bases lay between the germline ends. In DNA form, the CDR3 reads TGTGCCAGCAGCTTAGGAGCCCGGACAGATACGCAGTATTTT. This codes for CASSLGARTDTQYF.

This clone has a handful of counts. The gene calls are TRBV19 and TRBJ2-6, with no clear D. In germline, CDR1 is LNHDA, CDR2 SQIVND (reference sequence). V was trimmed by 7 bases and J by 1 base, leaving 5 bases between them. This CDR3 has 13 amino acids. CDR3 sequence (DNA): TGTGCCAGTACCCCGTCTGGGGCCAACGTCCTGACTTTC. This codes for CASTPSGANVLTF.

This chain links TRBV6-5 with TRBJ2-1, with 9 bases that match TRBD1. Losses at the gene ends were 6 bases for V and 8 bases for J; bases not matched to a gene: 5. Per germline, CDR1 MNHEY and CDR2 SVGAGI. CDR3 length: 13 amino acids. The chain's CDR3 is CASSRDRAYEQFF. In DNA, the CDR3 is TGTGCCAGCAGCCGGGACAGGGCATATGAGCAGTTCTTC.

The chain joins TRBV13 to TRBJ2-6, with D possibly being TRBD1 or TRBD2 (6 bases each). The V gene lost 3 bases and the J gene lost 16 bases, with 16 bases spanning the gap. Germline CDR1 reads PRHDT; CDR2 reads FYEKMQ (reference sequence). The CDR3 has 13 amino acids. The CDR3 reads CASSLEDRGVLTF. For the CDR3, the DNA is TGTGCCAGCAGCTTGGAGGATAGGGGGGTTCTGACTTTC.